One and the same sample provided the 30 T cell receptor beta chains below, sequenced in a study of T-cell reconstitution after alpha-beta-depleted transplantation in children. Unique molecular identifiers featured in how the TCRbeta library was prepared. One entry per CDR3 protein, called by TCRdb with MiXCR from the PCR reads. The table has about 640,000 distinct CDR3 sequences, roughly 15% seen once. Specimen: PBMCs from the stem cell graft donor, collected from the stem cell graft. The receptor source for this set is a human donor who donated a stem cell graft to a child with acute myeloid leukemia.

This clonotype occurred many times. The rearrangement links TRBV15 to TRBJ1-1; no definite D call. V lost 2 bases, J lost 3 bases, and 13 bases lay in between. Germline CDR1 is LNHNV and CDR2 is YYDKDF (reference sequence). This CDR3 has 15 residues. CDR3 nucleotide sequence: TGTGCCACCAGCAGATCGGCGCTGGTGGACACTGAAGCTTTCTTT. It yields the protein CATSRSALVDTEAFF.

The gene calls are TRBV5-1 and TRBJ2-7; D is perhaps TRBD2 (5 bases). The germline V and J ends were trimmed by 3 bases and 3 bases, with 19 bases remaining between them. The CDR3 runs 16 residues. The germline V gene has CDR1 SGHRS and CDR2 YFSETQ. The CDR3, as DNA: TGCGCCAGCAGCTCTGACCCAGTGACTATCCACTACGAGCAGTACTTC. It encodes CASSSDPVTIHYEQYF.

The sample holds many counts of this clonotype. The V call is TRBV15, the J call TRBJ2-3; 11 positions match TRBD1. V lost 5 bases, J lost 4 bases, and 2 bases stayed unmatched. Germline assignment: CDR1 LNHNV and CDR2 YYDKDF (reference sequence). This CDR3 has 14 residues. The CDR3 loop reads CATSPGQGADTQYF. For the CDR3, the DNA is TGTGCCACCAGCCCGGGACAGGGGGCAGATACGCAGTATTTT. Together with reference TRBV15 and TRBJ2-3, the CDR3 gives the full variable domain: DAMVIQNPRYQVTQFGKPVTLSCSQTLNHNVMYWYQQKSSQAPKLLFHYYDKDFNNEADTPDNFQSRRPNTSFCFLDIRSPGLGDTAMYLCATSPGQGADTQYFGPGTRLTVL.

This clonotype was recorded many times. The rearrangement uses TRBV19 and TRBJ1-1, with 8 bases fitting TRBD1. The length of the CDR3 is 14 residues. Germline V gene lookup returns CDR1 LNHDA and CDR2 SQIVND (reference sequence). After removal of 6 bases from V and 5 bases from J, the junction contained 8 bases not matched to a gene. In nucleotides, the CDR3 is TGTGCCAGTAGCCCCGGACAGGGAATAACTGAAGCTTTCTTT. Encoded protein: CASSPGQGITEAFF.

The chain employs TRBV7-8 and TRBJ2-7; D is possibly TRBD1 or TRBD2 (5 bases each). The CDR3 sequence is 14 residues long. V lost 1 base to trimming and J lost 7 bases, with 14 bases between them. Germline CDR1 reads SGHVS; CDR2 reads FQNEAQ. CDR3 nucleotides: TGTGCCAGCAGCTTAGGCGGACTGCCAGGGGAGCAGTACGTC. Its translation is CASSLGGLPGEQYV.

V is TRBV3-1 and J is TRBJ1-5; 8 bases fit TRBD1. From germline, CDR1 is LGHDT and CDR2 YNNKEL (reference sequence). CDR3 length: 15 amino acids. Trimming at V came to 1 base and at J to 4 bases, leaving 3 bases not matched to a gene. This CDR3 is CASSQGNRGNQPQHF. CDR3 coding DNA: TGTGCCAGCAGCCAAGGAAACAGGGGGAATCAGCCCCAGCATTTT.

About this clonotype: One base away lies a much larger clone, so this may be a sequencing read error. The chain joins TRBV5-6 to TRBJ2-7; D possibly corresponds to TRBD2 (5 bases). The CDR3 loop spans 13 amino acids. Germline V gives CDR1 SGHDT, CDR2 YYEEEE. CDR3 amino acids: CAGSSVGTYEQYF. CDR3 bases: TGTGCCGGCAGCTCCGTCGGGACCTACGAGCAGTACTTC. Full variable domain (rest looked up from reference TRBV5-6 and TRBJ2-7): DAGVTQSPTHLIKTRGQQVTLRCSPKSGHDTVSWYQQALGQGPQFIFQYYEEEERQRGNFPDRFSGHQFPNYSSELNVNALLLGDSALYLCAGSSVGTYEQYFGPGTRLTVT.

The rearrangement joins TRBV7-2 to TRBJ2-1; 9 bases map to TRBD1. The V gene end was trimmed by 5 bases and the J gene end by 15 bases; junction bases not matched to a gene: 11. The CDR3 runs to 13 residues. Looked up from germline, CDR1 is SGHTA and CDR2 is FQGNSA. CDR3 sequence reads: CASSIDPGQGPFF. DNA for the CDR3: TGTGCCAGCAGCATAGACCCGGGACAGGGCCCGTTCTTC.

The chain is built from TRBV7-2 and TRBJ2-7, with D possibly matching TRBD1 (5 bases). V dropped 4 bases and J dropped 4 bases, with 17 bases sitting between them. Germline V CDR1 and CDR2: SGHTA, FQGNSA. This CDR3 region has 15 residues. CDR3 DNA: TGTGCCAGCAGCTCCCAAGGGGAACTTCGGTACGAGCAGTACTTC. It is translated as CASSSQGELRYEQYF.

This clonotype occurred a few times. The chain joins TRBV20-1 to TRBJ1-1; 9 bases are shared with TRBD1. There are 15 residues in the CDR3. Germline V gene sequence: CDR1 DFQATT, CDR2 SNEGSKA (reference sequence). The junction had 3 bases not matched to a gene; V was cut back by 1 base and J by 0 bases. The CDR3 loop reads CSARATGGVNTEAFF. As DNA, the CDR3 is TGCAGTGCTAGAGCTACAGGGGGCGTGAACACTGAAGCTTTCTTT.

This clonotype was counted ten times or more. The chain carries TRBV5-5 and TRBJ1-6, with D unclear. This CDR3 is built from 17 residues. In germline, CDR1 is SGHKS, CDR2 YYEKEE (reference sequence). V shed 4 bases and J shed 0 bases, with 14 bases lying between them. Here the CDR3 DNA reads TGTGCCAGCAGCCCATCAGGACTAAGCTCCTATAATTCACCCCTCCACTTT. This translates into CASSPSGLSSYNSPLHF.

This clonotype was detected a few times. The V gene is TRBV20-1, the J gene TRBJ1-3, with D perhaps matching TRBD1 (6 bases). With 6 bases removed from V and 5 bases from J, the gap between germline ends came to 14 bases. CDR3 size: 13 residues. Germline V lookup: CDR1 DFQATT, CDR2 SNEGSKA (reference sequence). CDR3 nucleotides: TGCAGTGCGCCCGAGGGGGGACGAAACACCATATATTTT. This sequence encodes CSAPEGGRNTIYF.

As to this clonotype: A much larger clone differs from this one at a single base, so this may be a read error. CDR3 protein: CSARDEDREGTQYF. Here the CDR3 DNA reads TGCAGTGCTAGAGATGAGGACAGGGAAGGGACCCAGTACTTC. The chain is built from TRBV20-1 and TRBJ2-5; 8 nucleotides align to TRBD1. Germline V gives CDR1 DFQATT, CDR2 SNEGSKA (reference sequence). V was clipped by 0 bases and J by 7 bases; unmatched bases: 7. CDR3 length: 14 amino acids.

The sample holds many counts of this clonotype. The rearrangement uses TRBV20-1 and TRBJ2-4, with D maybe TRBD1 (6 bases). The CDR3 sequence is 15 residues long. V lost 0 bases to trimming and J lost 2 bases, with 11 bases between them. CDR1 DFQATT and CDR2 SNEGSKA come from the germline V gene (reference sequence). The CDR3 reads CSAREQGVSKNIQYF. The CDR3 DNA is TGCAGTGCTAGAGAACAGGGTGTCTCCAAAAACATTCAGTACTTC.

This clonotype has more than one count but fewer than ten. The chain uses TRBV28 and TRBJ1-5; a weak D match, TRBD1 (6 bases). The CDR3 has 15 amino acids. The ends were cut back, 5 bases at V and 0 bases at J, with 11 bases in the middle. Germline CDR1 is MDHEN and CDR2 is SYDVKM. CDR3 nucleotides: TGTGCCAGCAGTAAACAGGGAATTAGCAATCAGCCCCAGCATTTT. Translation gives CASSKQGISNQPQHF.

This clonotype was seen a few times. The chain carries TRBV7-4 and TRBJ2-7; a weak D match, TRBD2 (7 bases). V was clipped by 7 bases and J by 0 bases, with 16 bases between them. Germline V gene lookup returns CDR1 SGHVT and CDR2 SQSDAQ. The CDR3 is made up of 15 amino acids. CDR3 DNA sequence: TGTGCCAGCAAAAGAGGGGGGGGACACTCCTACGAGCAGTACGTC. Amino acids: CASKRGGGHSYEQYV.

This clonotype was recorded a few times. V and J are TRBV5-1 and TRBJ1-3, with D tentatively TRBD1 (6 bases). Between the trimmed V and J ends, which lost 0 bases and 15 bases, there was a span of 25 bases. Germline V gives CDR1 SGHRS, CDR2 YFSETQ. The CDR3 totals 16 residues. CDR3 DNA: TGCGCCAGCAGCTTGGGTTCGGGGGGCGCTTCGTTCGTTCGATATTTT. Protein sequence: CASSLGSGGASFVRYF.

This clonotype has a count of ten or more. The DNA of the CDR3 is TGCAGTGCTAGTTTGGGCAGAACTAATGAAAAACTGTTTTTT. Its translation: CSASLGRTNEKLFF. The J gene is TRBJ1-4, the V gene TRBV20-1; D ambiguous. CDR3 length: 14 amino acids. CDR1 is DFQATT and CDR2 is SNEGSKA in the germline V gene (reference sequence). The ends were cut back, 3 bases at V and 1 base at J, with 9 bases in the middle.

This clonotype has just a few counts. This rearrangement joins TRBV29-1 to TRBJ2-1; TRBD2 might be the D (6 bases). CDR3 length: 14 amino acids. V shed 7 bases and J shed 5 bases, with 18 bases lying between them. Germline V gene sequence: CDR1 SQVTM, CDR2 ANQGSEA. The CDR3 region has the DNA TGCAGCGCTGATTCCGGGACTCCCCACAATGAGCAGTTCTTC. Protein product: CSADSGTPHNEQFF.

With respect to this clonotype: This may be a read error, as it is one base from a much larger clone. The CDR3 carries no conserved terminal phenylalanine or tryptophan, so it likely arises from a read error. The gene calls are TRBV20-1 and TRBJ2-3; a possible D gene is TRBD1 (6 bases). The CDR3 is 12 residues long. The V gene's germline CDR1 is DFQATT and CDR2 SNEGSKA (reference sequence). Trimming shortened V by 8 bases and J by 6 bases, and 15 bases separated the two germline ends. CDR3 in DNA: TGCAGTTTGGCAGGGGTTTCGGATACGCAGTATGTT. Protein product: CSLAGVSDTQYV.

The chain carries TRBV4-1 and TRBJ1-5; a possible D gene is TRBD1 (6 bases). V was pared by 4 bases and J by 6 bases, with 13 bases between. Germline CDR1 MGHRA, CDR2 YSYEKL. This CDR3 is built from 14 residues. The CDR3 reads CASSLKGESQPQHF. In DNA, the CDR3 is TGCGCCAGCAGCCTGAAGGGGGAATCTCAGCCCCAGCATTTT.

The table lists this clonotype with a few counts. This chain uses TRBV4-3 with TRBJ2-1, with a possible D match to TRBD1 (6 bases). The V end lost 0 bases, the J end lost 8 bases, and 17 bases lay between the germline ends. Per the germline V gene, CDR1 is LGHNA and CDR2 is YSLEER. There are 16 residues in the CDR3. The DNA for the CDR3 is TGCGCCAGCAGCCAAGAAACTACAGGGAAGTACGATGAGCAGTTCTTC. Protein: CASSQETTGKYDEQFF.

This clonotype has more than one count but fewer than ten. The chain combines TRBV5-1 with TRBJ2-3, with TRBD1 matching 7 bases. Germline assignment: CDR1 SGHRS and CDR2 YFSETQ. This CDR3 spans 14 amino acids. Germline trimming cut 7 bases from V and 2 bases from J; bases unmatched to any gene: 7. CDR3 in DNA: TGCGCCAGCTCACGGGACAGCTTCACAGATACGCAGTATTTT. Its protein is CASSRDSFTDTQYF.

This clonotype was picked up many times. The genes are TRBV20-1 and TRBJ1-2, with TRBD1 matching over 7 bases. Trimming removed 1 base from V and 6 bases from J; junction bases left unmatched: 11. The germline V gene encodes CDR1 DFQATT and CDR2 SNEGSKA (reference sequence). The CDR3 runs to 15 residues. CDR3 nucleotides: TGCAGTGCTAGAGTGGGGCAGGGGGTGAGGAATGGCTACACCTTC. This codes for CSARVGQGVRNGYTF.

This clonotype was seen ten or more times. This chain joins TRBV12-3 or TRBV12-4 and TRBJ2-1; the D gene is possibly TRBD2 (5 bases). Trimming pared 6 bases from V and 6 bases from J, leaving 18 bases between. The CDR3 runs 15 residues. The CDR3 nucleotides read TGTGCCAGCAGCCCCGATCCGGCCGGGGTCAATGAGCAGTTCTTC. This translates into CASSPDPAGVNEQFF.

The chain carries TRBV5-1 and TRBJ2-1, with D perhaps assigned TRBD1 or TRBD2 (5 bases each). Germline V gene sequence: CDR1 SGHRS, CDR2 YFSETQ. The CDR3 length is 13 residues. V was cut by 2 bases and J by 10 bases, with 13 bases left in between. CDR3 nucleotides: TGCGCCAGCAGCTTAGAGGGGCGCTCCGAGCAGTTCTTC. Its translation: CASSLEGRSEQFF. The variable domain in full, with the rest retrieved from reference TRBV5-1 and TRBJ2-1, is KAGVTQTPRYLIKTRGQQVTLSCSPISGHRSVSWYQQTPGQGLQFLFEYFSETQRNKGNFPGRFSGRQFSNSRSEMNVSTLELGDSALYLCASSLEGRSEQFFGPGTRLTVL.

The chain links TRBV7-9 to TRBJ2-1; D perhaps matches TRBD1 (8 bases). The germline gives CDR1 SEHNR, CDR2 FQNEAQ (reference sequence). With 5 bases removed from V and 7 bases from J, the gap between germline ends came to 15 bases. The CDR3 has 14 residues. CDR3 sequence reads: CASSTNRGGNEQFF. DNA for the CDR3: TGTGCCAGCAGCACGAACAGGGGGGGGAATGAGCAGTTCTTC.

This chain connects TRBV4-3 to TRBJ1-6; D unresolved. Germline-derived CDR1 and CDR2 are LGHNA and YSLEER. Between the trimmed V and J ends, which lost 0 bases and 0 bases, there was a span of 9 bases. The CDR3 loop spans 17 amino acids. The DNA of the CDR3 is TGCGCCAGCAGCCAAGATCCGTCCGGCTCCTATAATTCACCCCTCCACTTT. Translated: CASSQDPSGSYNSPLHF.

This clonotype has a count of ten or more. J is TRBJ2-1 and V is TRBV29-1; 10 bases line up with TRBD2. This CDR3 has 14 amino acids. Germline values: CDR1 SQVTM, CDR2 ANQGSEA. Trimming cost V 4 bases and J 8 bases; bases outside gene matches: 8. The CDR3 loop is CSVVRSGGPDEQFF. The CDR3 region has the DNA TGCAGCGTTGTCCGTAGCGGGGGGCCGGATGAGCAGTTCTTC.

This clonotype was recorded a few times. V gene TRBV11-1 combines with J gene TRBJ2-7, with a tentative D call TRBD2 (5 bases). The CDR3 spans 17 residues. V was clipped by 5 bases and J by 0 bases, with 20 bases between them. Germline CDR1 is SGHAT and CDR2 is FQDESV (reference sequence). CDR3 bases: TGTGCCAGCAGCCCCGGTCGGGGAGATTGGCGCTCCTACGAGCAGTACTTC. This encodes CASSPGRGDWRSYEQYF.